This T cell receptor (beta chain) originates from a study of cytomegalovirus exposure and HLA in healthy donors. Use of 60 Vbeta and 13 Jbeta primers characterized the PCR. TCRdb's table, derived via immunoSEQ multiplex PCR, lists solely in-frame clones and lacks some. Of 100,000 to 150,000 clones listed, approximately 80% are singletons. Study outcomes and limitations: A missense DCLRE1C variant was associated with V- and J-gene trimming of TCR beta chains in a later analysis, and an independent cohort replicated the association.

The sample holds one count of this clone. Its antigen is as yet unknown. Germline CDR1 and CDR2: GTSNPN and SVGIG (reference sequence). The ends were cut back, 8 bases at V and 5 bases at J, with 27 bases in the middle. There are 17 residues in the CDR3. Source material: PBMCs. This chain joins TRBV30 and TRBJ2-2, with D possibly matching TRBD2 (6 bases). This TCR was recovered from a woman aged 18-29 years in good health and CMV-seronegative. The CDR3 reads CARVPSWRAVVTGELFF. The DNA for the CDR3 is TGTGCCCGGGTTCCCAGCTGGAGGGCCGTTGTAACCGGGGAGCTGTTTTTT.